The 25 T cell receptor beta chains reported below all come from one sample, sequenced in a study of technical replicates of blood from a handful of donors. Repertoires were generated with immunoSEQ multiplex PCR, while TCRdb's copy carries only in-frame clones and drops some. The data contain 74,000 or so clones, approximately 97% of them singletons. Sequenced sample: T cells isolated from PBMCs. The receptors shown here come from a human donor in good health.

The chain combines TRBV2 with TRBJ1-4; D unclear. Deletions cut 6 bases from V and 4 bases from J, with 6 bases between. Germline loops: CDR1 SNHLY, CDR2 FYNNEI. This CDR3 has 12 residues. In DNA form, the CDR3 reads TGTGCCAGCAGCCCGTATAATGAAAAACTGTTTTTT. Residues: CASSPYNEKLFF.

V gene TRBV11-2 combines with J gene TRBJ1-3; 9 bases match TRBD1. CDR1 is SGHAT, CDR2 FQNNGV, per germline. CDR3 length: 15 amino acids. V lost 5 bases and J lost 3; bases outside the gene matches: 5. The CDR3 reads CASSEQGAGGNTIYF. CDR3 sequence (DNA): TGTGCCAGCAGCGAACAGGGGGCCGGTGGAAACACCATATATTTT.

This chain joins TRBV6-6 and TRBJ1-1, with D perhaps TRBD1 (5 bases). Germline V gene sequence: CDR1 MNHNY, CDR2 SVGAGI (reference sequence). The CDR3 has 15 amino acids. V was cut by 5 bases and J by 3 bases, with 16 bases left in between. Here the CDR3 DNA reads TGTGCCAGCAGTCCAAGTGGGGCCCGGGACACTGAAGCTTTCTTT. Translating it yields CASSPSGARDTEAFF.

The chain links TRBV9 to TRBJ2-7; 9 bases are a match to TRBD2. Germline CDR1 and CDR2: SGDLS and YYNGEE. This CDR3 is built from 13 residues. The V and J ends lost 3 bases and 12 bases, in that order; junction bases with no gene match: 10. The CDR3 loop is CASSDGGGGPGYF. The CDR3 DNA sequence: TGTGCCAGCAGCGACGGCGGGGGGGGTCCTGGGTACTTC.

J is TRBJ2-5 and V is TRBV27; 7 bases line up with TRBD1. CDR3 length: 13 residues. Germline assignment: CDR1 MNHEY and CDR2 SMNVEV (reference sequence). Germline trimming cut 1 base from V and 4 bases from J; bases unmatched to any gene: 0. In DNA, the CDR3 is TGTGCCAGCAGTTTATACAGGGGAGAGACCCAGTACTTC. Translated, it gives CASSLYRGETQYF.

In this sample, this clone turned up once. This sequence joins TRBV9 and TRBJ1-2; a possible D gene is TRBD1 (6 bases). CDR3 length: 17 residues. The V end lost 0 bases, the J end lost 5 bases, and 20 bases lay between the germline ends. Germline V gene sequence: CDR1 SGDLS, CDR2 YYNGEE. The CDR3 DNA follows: TGTGCCAGCAGCGTAGGCGCTAAGGTCAGGGGCGGGTATGGCTACACCTTC. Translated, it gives CASSVGAKVRGGYGYTF.

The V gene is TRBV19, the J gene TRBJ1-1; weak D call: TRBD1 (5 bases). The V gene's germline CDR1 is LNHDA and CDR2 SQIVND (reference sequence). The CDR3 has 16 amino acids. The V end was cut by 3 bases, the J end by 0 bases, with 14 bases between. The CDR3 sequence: CASSISGGGMNTEAFF. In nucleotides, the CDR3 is TGTGCCAGTAGTATCTCCGGGGGTGGAATGAACACTGAAGCTTTCTTT.

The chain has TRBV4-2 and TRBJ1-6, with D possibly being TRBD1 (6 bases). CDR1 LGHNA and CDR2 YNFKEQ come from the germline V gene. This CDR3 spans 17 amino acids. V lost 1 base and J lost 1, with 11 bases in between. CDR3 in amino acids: CASSQAGGESYNSPLHF. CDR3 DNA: TGTGCCAGCAGCCAAGCGGGGGGCGAATCCTATAATTCACCCCTCCACTTT.

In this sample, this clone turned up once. In DNA form, the CDR3 reads TGTGCCAGTAGGAAACAGGCTACAACTAATGAAAAACTGTTTTTT. Protein: CASRKQATTNEKLFF. The chain carries TRBV19 and TRBJ1-4; D may be TRBD1 (5 bases). The ends were cut back, 6 bases at V and 0 bases at J, with 11 bases in the middle. Germline assignment: CDR1 LNHDA and CDR2 SQIVND (reference sequence). The CDR3 has 15 residues.

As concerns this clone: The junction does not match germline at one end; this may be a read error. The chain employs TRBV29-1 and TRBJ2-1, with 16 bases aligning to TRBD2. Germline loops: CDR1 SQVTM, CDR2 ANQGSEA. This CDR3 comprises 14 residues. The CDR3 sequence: CSVEGTSGGVEQFF. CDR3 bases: TGCAGCGTCGAAGGGACTAGCGGGGGGGTTGAGCAGTTCTTC.

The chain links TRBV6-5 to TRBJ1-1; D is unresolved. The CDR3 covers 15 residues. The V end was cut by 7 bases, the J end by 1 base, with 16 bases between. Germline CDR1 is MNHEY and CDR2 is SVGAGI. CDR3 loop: CASIPIGGGNTEAFF. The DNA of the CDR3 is TGTGCCAGCATCCCGATCGGAGGCGGGAACACTGAAGCTTTCTTT.

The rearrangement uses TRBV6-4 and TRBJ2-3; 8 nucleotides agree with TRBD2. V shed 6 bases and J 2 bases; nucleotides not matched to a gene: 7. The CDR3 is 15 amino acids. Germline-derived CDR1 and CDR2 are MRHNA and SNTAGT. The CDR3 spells CASSDTSGYTDTQYF. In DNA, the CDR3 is TGTGCCAGCAGCGATACTAGCGGATACACAGATACGCAGTATTTT.

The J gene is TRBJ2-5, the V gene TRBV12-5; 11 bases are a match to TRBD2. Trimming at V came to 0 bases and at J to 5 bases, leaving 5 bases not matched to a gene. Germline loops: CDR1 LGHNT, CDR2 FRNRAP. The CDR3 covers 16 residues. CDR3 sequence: CASGLVLAGGRETQYF. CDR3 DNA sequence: TGTGCTAGTGGTTTGGTTCTAGCGGGAGGACGGGAGACCCAGTACTTC.

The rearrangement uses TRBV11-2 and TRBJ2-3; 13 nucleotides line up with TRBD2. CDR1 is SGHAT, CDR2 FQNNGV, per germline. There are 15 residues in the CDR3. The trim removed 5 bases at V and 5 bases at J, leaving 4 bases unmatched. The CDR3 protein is CASSEGLAGVDTQYF. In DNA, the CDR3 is TGTGCCAGCAGCGAAGGACTAGCGGGAGTAGATACGCAGTATTTT.

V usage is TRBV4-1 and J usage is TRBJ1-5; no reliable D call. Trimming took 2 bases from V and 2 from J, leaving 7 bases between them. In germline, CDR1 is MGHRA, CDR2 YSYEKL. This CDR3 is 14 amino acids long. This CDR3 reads CASSQLGGNQPQHF. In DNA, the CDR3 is TGCGCCAGCAGCCAACTCGGGGGCAATCAGCCCCAGCATTTT.

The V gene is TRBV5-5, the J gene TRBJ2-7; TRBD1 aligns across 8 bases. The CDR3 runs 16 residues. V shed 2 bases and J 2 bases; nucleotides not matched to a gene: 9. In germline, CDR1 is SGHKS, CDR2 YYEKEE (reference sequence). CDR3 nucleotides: TGTGCCAGCAGCTTACCGGCGGGACAGGTTGCCTACGAGCAGTACTTC. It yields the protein CASSLPAGQVAYEQYF.

The CDR3 sequence: CASSDLARNYGYTF. The CDR3, as DNA: TGTGCCAGCAGTGACTTAGCGAGGAACTATGGCTACACCTTC. The rearrangement links TRBV6-1 to TRBJ1-2; D is undetermined. The length of the CDR3 is 14 residues. Trimming removed 3 bases at V and 2 bases at J, with 10 bases between. Looked up from germline, CDR1 is MNHNS and CDR2 is SASEGT.

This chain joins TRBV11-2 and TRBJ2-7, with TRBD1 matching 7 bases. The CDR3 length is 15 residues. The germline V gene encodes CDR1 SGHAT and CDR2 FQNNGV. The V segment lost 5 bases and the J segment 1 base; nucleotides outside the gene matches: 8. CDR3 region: CASSPGTVISYEQYF. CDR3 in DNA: TGTGCCAGCAGCCCCGGGACAGTAATTTCCTACGAGCAGTACTTC.

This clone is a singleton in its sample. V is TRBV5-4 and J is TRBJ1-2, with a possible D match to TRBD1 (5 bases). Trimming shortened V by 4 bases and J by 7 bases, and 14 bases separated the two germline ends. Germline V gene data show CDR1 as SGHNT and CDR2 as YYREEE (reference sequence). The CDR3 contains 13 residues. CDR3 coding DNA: TGTGCCAGCAGCCGACCCCCAGGGTCTGGCTACACCTTC. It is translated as CASSRPPGSGYTF.

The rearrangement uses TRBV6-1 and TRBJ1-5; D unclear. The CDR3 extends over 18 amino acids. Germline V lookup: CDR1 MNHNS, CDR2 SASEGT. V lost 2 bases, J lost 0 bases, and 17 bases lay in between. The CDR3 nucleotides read TGTGCCAGCAGTGAAAATGGTTGGCAGTACCTTAGCAATCAGCCCCAGCATTTT. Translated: CASSENGWQYLSNQPQHF.

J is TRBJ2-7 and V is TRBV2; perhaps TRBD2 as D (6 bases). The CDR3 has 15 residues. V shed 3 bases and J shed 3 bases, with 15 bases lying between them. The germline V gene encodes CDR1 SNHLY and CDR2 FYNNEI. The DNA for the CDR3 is TGTGCCAGCAGTGAGTCGGGGGTCCCTAACTACGAGCAGTACTTC. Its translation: CASSESGVPNYEQYF.

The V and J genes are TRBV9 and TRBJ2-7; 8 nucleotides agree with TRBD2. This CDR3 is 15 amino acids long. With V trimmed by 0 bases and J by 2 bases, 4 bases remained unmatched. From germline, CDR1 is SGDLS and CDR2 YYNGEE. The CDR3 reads CASSVGGTRTYEQYF. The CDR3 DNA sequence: TGTGCCAGCAGCGTAGGAGGGACTAGGACCTACGAGCAGTACTTC.

CDR3 amino acids: CAIISESAEAFF. The CDR3 DNA reads TGTGCCATCATATCCGAATCGGCTGAAGCTTTCTTT. V is TRBV10-3 and J is TRBJ1-1; D gene uncertain. The CDR3 loop spans 12 amino acids. Germline lookup yields CDR1 ENHRY and CDR2 SYGVKD. V gave up 7 bases and J gave up 6 bases, with 12 bases separating them.

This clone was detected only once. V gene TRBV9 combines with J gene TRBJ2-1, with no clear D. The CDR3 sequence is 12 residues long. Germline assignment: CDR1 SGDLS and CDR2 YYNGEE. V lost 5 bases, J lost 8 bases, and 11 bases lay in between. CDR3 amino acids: CASSRDSDEQFF. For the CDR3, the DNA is TGTGCCAGCAGTCGAGACTCCGATGAGCAGTTCTTC.

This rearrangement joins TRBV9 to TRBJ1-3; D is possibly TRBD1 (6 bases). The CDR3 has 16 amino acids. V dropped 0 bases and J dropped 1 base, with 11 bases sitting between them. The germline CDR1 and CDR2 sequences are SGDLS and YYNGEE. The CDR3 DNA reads TGTGCCAGCAGCGTAGGAGTACAGGGTTCTGGAAACACCATATATTTT. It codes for CASSVGVQGSGNTIYF.